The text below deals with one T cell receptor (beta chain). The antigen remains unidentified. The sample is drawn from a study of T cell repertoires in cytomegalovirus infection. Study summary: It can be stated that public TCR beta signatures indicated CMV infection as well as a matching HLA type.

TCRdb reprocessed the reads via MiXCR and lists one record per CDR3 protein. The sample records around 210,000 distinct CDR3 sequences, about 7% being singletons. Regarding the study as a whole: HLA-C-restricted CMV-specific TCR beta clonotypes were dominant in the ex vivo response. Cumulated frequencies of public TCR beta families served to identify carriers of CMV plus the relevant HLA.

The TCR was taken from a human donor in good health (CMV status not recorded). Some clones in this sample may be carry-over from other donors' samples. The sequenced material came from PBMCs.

The CDR3 reads CATSRDRASDTQYF. Here the CDR3 DNA reads TGTGCCACCAGCAGAGACAGGGCATCAGATACGCAGTATTTT. The genes are TRBV15 and TRBJ2-3; D is possibly TRBD1 (5 bases). The CDR3 has 14 residues. V lost 0 bases to trimming and J lost 4 bases, with 8 bases between them. Germline V lookup: CDR1 LNHNV, CDR2 YYDKDF (reference sequence).